This T cell receptor beta chain was captured in a study of T cell changes during pregnancy in multiple sclerosis. Only in-frame clones appear in the TCRdb table, and some are missing; sequencing was by immunoSEQ multiplex PCR. The sample yields about 59,000 clones, roughly 92% seen once. The source was CD8+ T cells from peripheral blood mononuclear cells, collected in the third trimester of pregnancy. This TCR derives from a female donor with multiple sclerosis, enrolled in a pregnancy study.

The CDR3: CASSQGAQETQYF. As DNA, the CDR3 is TGCGCCAGCAGCCAAGGAGCCCAAGAGACCCAGTACTTC. The chain uses TRBV4-1 and TRBJ2-5, with no clear D. The length of the CDR3 is 13 residues. Germline V gene data show CDR1 as MGHRA and CDR2 as YSYEKL. V gave up 1 base and J gave up 1 base, with 4 bases separating them.